The next 11 T cell receptor beta chains were all read from a single sample in a study of blood T cell repertoires in COVID-19 (TCRdb year 2020). Library generation was performed with the immunoSEQ multiplex PCR assay. TCRdb mirrors the immuneACCESS table, restricted to in-frame sequences. Some clones are absent from its copies; in checked studies, under half trace to an unresolved V gene, and the reason for the others is unknown. This sample lists roughly 330,000 clones; about 87% were detected once. The ten largest clones add up to more than 7.5% of the sample. Sequencing was carried out using peripheral blood. Source of these receptors: a man aged 30 to 39 with COVID-19, enrolled during active disease.

CDR3 coding DNA: TGTGCCATCAGTGAGTCACCGTGGTCGGGCTATGGCTACACCTTC. Translating gives CAISESPWSGYGYTF. The chain couples TRBV10-3 to TRBJ1-2; no reliable D call. Trimming stripped 0 bases from V and 4 bases from J, with 12 bases between. Germline CDR1 and CDR2: ENHRY and SYGVKD. CDR3 length equals 15 residues.

As to this clone: In the same sample, other DNA sequences code for this CDR3. The V and J genes are TRBV5-4 and TRBJ1-2; 7 positions agree with TRBD1. Losses at the gene ends were 4 bases for V and 4 bases for J; bases not matched to a gene: 4. Germline V gene data show CDR1 as SGHNT and CDR2 as YYREEE (reference sequence). The CDR3 totals 13 residues. CDR3 DNA sequence: TGTGCCAGCAGCCTCCAGGGGGGCTATGGCTACACCTTC. This gives the protein CASSLQGGYGYTF.

The gene calls are TRBV5-4 and TRBJ1-2; 9 positions match TRBD1. The germline V gene encodes CDR1 SGHNT and CDR2 YYREEE (reference sequence). CDR3 length: 15 residues. Germline trimming cut 2 bases from V and 6 bases from J; bases unmatched to any gene: 8. The CDR3 region has the DNA TGTGCCAGCAGCTTCGGACAGGGGCAGATAGATGGCTACACCTTC. This translates into CASSFGQGQIDGYTF. Filled out from reference TRBV5-4 and TRBJ1-2, the complete variable domain reads ETGVTQSPTHLIKTRGQQVTLRCSSQSGHNTVSWYQQALGQGPQFIFQYYREEENGRGNFPPRFSGLQFPNYSSELNVNALELDDSALYLCASSFGQGQIDGYTFGSGTRLTVV.

This chain joins TRBV20-1 and TRBJ1-2; TRBD1 is a possible D gene (5 bases). There are 10 residues in the CDR3. CDR1 is DFQATT, CDR2 SNEGSKA, per germline (reference sequence). V shed 7 bases and J shed 7 bases, with 10 bases lying between them. The CDR3 loop is CSVGAGGYTF. The CDR3 DNA follows: TGCAGTGTAGGGGCCGGTGGCTACACCTTC.

J is TRBJ2-3 and V is TRBV9; 7 bases fit TRBD1. The trim removed 0 bases at V and 3 bases at J, leaving 4 bases unmatched. Germline loops: CDR1 SGDLS, CDR2 YYNGEE. This CDR3 has 15 residues. This CDR3 reads CASSVVGRGTDTQYF. The DNA for the CDR3 is TGTGCCAGCAGCGTAGTTGGCAGGGGGACAGATACGCAGTATTTT.

This clone was seen just once. V usage is TRBV18 and J usage is TRBJ2-7, with D uncertain. The CDR3 contains 14 residues. The ends were cut back, 2 bases at V and 1 base at J, with 9 bases in the middle. Germline loops: CDR1 KGHSH, CDR2 LQKENI. In DNA form, the CDR3 reads TGTGCCAGCTCACCAAATGAGGAGTCCTACGAGCAGTACTTC. Amino acids: CASSPNEESYEQYF.

This clone has only a few counts. The chain uses TRBV6-2 or TRBV6-3 and TRBJ2-3; 14 bases align to TRBD2. After removal of 0 bases from V and 4 bases from J, the junction contained 6 bases not matched to a gene. This CDR3 is 18 amino acids long. The V gene's germline CDR1 is MNHEY and CDR2 SVGEGT. The CDR3 sequence is CASSYSIRTSGGSDTQYF. For the CDR3, the DNA is TGTGCCAGCAGTTACTCGATCCGGACTAGCGGGGGGTCAGATACGCAGTATTTT.

This rearrangement joins TRBV28 to TRBJ2-1; D is ambiguous. Germline loops: CDR1 MDHEN, CDR2 SYDVKM. The CDR3 is 16 residues long. V lost 6 bases, J lost 0 bases, and 15 bases lay in between. The CDR3: CASSPLRFSSYNEQFF. The CDR3 DNA reads as TGTGCCAGCAGCCCGTTACGGTTTAGCTCCTACAATGAGCAGTTCTTC.

The chain carries TRBV7-9 and TRBJ1-2; tentatively, D is TRBD1 (6 bases). The CDR3 loop spans 14 amino acids. The germline gives CDR1 SEHNR, CDR2 FQNEAQ (reference sequence). V lost 1 base to trimming and J lost 5 bases, with 11 bases between them. The DNA for the CDR3 is TGTGCCAGCAGCTTAGGCAATAGGGGGTATGGCTACACCTTC. Translated, it gives CASSLGNRGYGYTF.

This clone was counted a single time. V usage is TRBV7-2 and J usage is TRBJ1-1; a weak D match, TRBD1 (5 bases). This CDR3 spans 15 amino acids. With 3 bases removed from V and 1 base from J, the gap between germline ends came to 12 bases. The germline CDR1 and CDR2 sequences are SGHTA and FQGNSA. The CDR3 region is CASSLLRVTNTEAFF. The CDR3 region has the DNA TGTGCCAGCAGCTTGCTCAGGGTAACGAACACTGAAGCTTTCTTT.

CDR3 sequence reads: CASSYSEGVVGEKLFF. In nucleotides, the CDR3 is TGTGCCAGCAGTTACTCCGAGGGGGTAGTCGGTGAAAAACTGTTTTTT. This chain uses TRBV6-5 with TRBJ1-4; TRBD1 might be the D (6 bases). The CDR3 has 16 amino acids. Trimming took 0 bases from V and 7 from J, leaving 15 bases between them. The germline V gene encodes CDR1 MNHEY and CDR2 SVGAGI.